This is a list of T cell receptor beta chains from one sample in a study of blood T cell repertoires in COVID-19. The repertoire was sequenced with immunoSEQ multiplex PCR; TCRdb's copy has only in-frame clones and lacks some. The repertoire holds roughly 380,000 clones, with roughly 86% as singletons. The source material was PBMCs or T cells enriched from blood (not recorded which). Every receptor here comes from a man aged 25-45 years who had recovered from COVID-19. Both conserved end residues are part of each CDR3. D genes are given only for firm matches. Part of the rows lack a size; the others show once, few, many or a class for expanded clones.

-	TRBV4-3	-	TRBJ1-5	CASSQDWAGAFYSNQPQHF	TGCGCCAGCAGCCAAGATTGGGCAGGGGCGTTTTATAGCAATCAGCCCCAGCATTTT
once	TRBV3-1/TRBV3-2	-	TRBJ1-1	CASEGETHTEAFF	TGTGCCAGCGAGGGAGAGACTCACACTGAAGCTTTCTTT
once	TRBV7-2	TRBD2	TRBJ2-1	CASSLRVAGLYEQFF	TGTGCCAGCAGCTTAAGGGTAGCGGGGCTCTATGAGCAGTTCTTC
-	TRBV30	-	TRBJ1-2	CAWMGTGGITNYGYTF	TGTGCCTGGATGGGGACCGGAGGGATTACTAACTATGGCTACACCTTC
once	TRBV2	-	TRBJ1-2	CASSEGQQNYGYTF	TGTGCCAGCAGTGAAGGCCAACAAAACTATGGCTACACCTTC
-	TRBV4-1	TRBD1	TRBJ1-5	CASSQGQGALLGQPQHF	TGCGCCAGCAGCCAGGGACAGGGGGCGTTATTAGGTCAGCCCCAGCATTTT
-	TRBV3-1/TRBV3-2	-	TRBJ2-1	CASSQDFRGEQFF	TGTGCCAGCAGCCAAGATTTCAGAGGTGAGCAGTTCTTC
-	TRBV7-9	-	TRBJ2-3	CASSLVSPGDTQYF	TGTGCCAGCAGCTTAGTTAGCCCGGGAGATACGCAGTATTTT
-	TRBV5-1	TRBD1	TRBJ2-7	CASSTRTGSYEQYF	TGCGCCAGCAGCACTCGGACAGGGTCCTACGAGCAGTACTTC
-	TRBV5-8	-	TRBJ1-3	CASSFGTLSSGNTIYF	TGTGCCAGCAGCTTCGGGACACTAAGCTCTGGAAACACCATATATTTT
-	TRBV19	-	TRBJ2-2	CASAEPVTWGEDTGELFF	TGTGCCAGTGCTGAGCCGGTGACCTGGGGCGAGGACACCGGGGAGCTGTTTTTT
-	TRBV6-2/TRBV6-3	-	TRBJ1-2	CASSYGRRYGYTF	TGTGCCAGCAGTTACGGCAGGCGCTATGGCTACACCTTC
-	TRBV14	-	TRBJ1-3	CASSPTPGYTGNTIYF	TGTGCCAGCAGCCCGACCCCAGGCTATACTGGAAACACCATATATTTT
few	TRBV4-1	-	TRBJ2-7	CASSPGTLGEQYF	TGCGCCAGCAGCCCGGGGACTTTGGGCGAGCAGTACTTC
-	TRBV20-1	TRBD2	TRBJ2-1	CSASTSGGWGIGNEQFF	TGCAGTGCTAGTACTAGCGGGGGGTGGGGAATAGGGAATGAGCAGTTCTTC
-	TRBV18	TRBD1	TRBJ1-1	CASSARQGRYTEAFF	TGTGCCAGCTCGGCCCGACAGGGAAGATACACTGAAGCTTTCTTT
-	TRBV19	-	TRBJ1-3	CASKAGGDSGNTIYF	TGTGCCAGTAAGGCTGGCGGGGACTCTGGAAACACCATATATTTT
-	TRBV18	TRBD1	TRBJ1-1	CASSTNGQGAVAFF	TGTGCCAGCTCAACGAATGGACAGGGGGCGGTAGCTTTCTTT
once	TRBV6-5	TRBD1	TRBJ1-1	CASRGGLIWNTEAFF	TGTGCCAGCAGAGGGGGCCTAATTTGGAACACTGAAGCTTTCTTT
-	TRBV6-5	TRBD1	TRBJ2-7	CASSYRDSSYEQYF	TGTGCCAGCAGTTACCGGGACAGCTCCTACGAGCAGTACTTC
-	TRBV27	-	TRBJ2-3	CASSLRDNRADTQYF	TGTGCCAGCAGTTTACGGGATAATCGCGCAGATACGCAGTATTTT
once	TRBV4-1	-	TRBJ1-5	CASSQRGANQPQHF	TGCGCCAGCAGCCAGCGAGGAGCCAATCAGCCCCAGCATTTT
-	TRBV7-3	-	TRBJ1-6	CASSLTIGSPLHF	TGTGCCAGCAGCTTAACCATCGGGTCACCCCTCCACTTT
-	TRBV7-8	TRBD1	TRBJ1-5	CASSLGTGGGNQPQHF	TGTGCCAGCAGCTTAGGAACAGGGGGCGGGAATCAGCCCCAGCATTTT